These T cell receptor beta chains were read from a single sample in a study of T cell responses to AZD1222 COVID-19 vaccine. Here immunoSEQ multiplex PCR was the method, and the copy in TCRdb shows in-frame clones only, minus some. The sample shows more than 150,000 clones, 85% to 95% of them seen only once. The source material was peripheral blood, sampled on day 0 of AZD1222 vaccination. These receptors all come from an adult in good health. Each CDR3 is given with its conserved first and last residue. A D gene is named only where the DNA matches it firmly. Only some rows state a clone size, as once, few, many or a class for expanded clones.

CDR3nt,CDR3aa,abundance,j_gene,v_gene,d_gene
TGTGCCAGCAGCTTAGCGGGCAACTACGAGCAGTACTTC,CASSLAGNYEQYF,once,TRBJ2-7,TRBV7-6,NA
TGTGCCAGCAGTGAAGGGGACCCGACCTACGAGCAGTACTTC,CASSEGDPTYEQYF,NA,TRBJ2-7,TRBV2,NA
TGTGCCAGCAGTGCGACAGGGACAGGTCGACGGTACGAGCAGTACTTC,CASSATGTGRRYEQYF,NA,TRBJ2-7,TRBV6-2/TRBV6-3,TRBD1
TGTGCCTGGAGCAGAATTATGAAGGGACTTTCTAACTATGGCTACACCTTC,CAWSRIMKGLSNYGYTF,NA,TRBJ1-2,TRBV30,NA
TGTGCCAGCAGCCAGGCAGACAGAGCTGGAAACACCATATATTTT,CASSQADRAGNTIYF,once,TRBJ1-3,TRBV4-2,NA
TGTGCCAGCAGTTACAGGGGGACGGACACTGAAGCTTTCTTT,CASSYRGTDTEAFF,NA,TRBJ1-1,TRBV6-5,NA
TGTGCCAGTAGTACGACAGGGTGGAACACTGAAGCTTTCTTT,CASSTTGWNTEAFF,NA,TRBJ1-1,TRBV19,TRBD1
TGTGCCAGCAGTTCACTAGCGGGAGTTCTTAATGAGCAGTTCTTC,CASSSLAGVLNEQFF,NA,TRBJ2-1,TRBV27,TRBD2
TGTGCCAGCAGCCAAGTTCGGGGACATAATTCACCCCTCCACTTT,CASSQVRGHNSPLHF,NA,TRBJ1-6,TRBV3-1/TRBV3-2,NA
TGCAGCGCCAGGGACCCAAATTCACCCCTCCACTTT,CSARDPNSPLHF,NA,TRBJ1-6,TRBV29-1,NA
TGTGCCAGCAGCCTGGGACAGCGATTTACCGAGCAGTACTTC,CASSLGQRFTEQYF,NA,TRBJ2-7,TRBV5-6,TRBD1
TGTGCTAGCAGCTTAGCTCCGTACCGCACCGGGGAGCTGTTTTTT,CASSLAPYRTGELFF,NA,TRBJ2-2,TRBV7-7,NA
TGTGCCAGCAGCTTAGTTGTCCCAGGGCCCTTTTGGAATGAGCAGTTCTTC,CASSLVVPGPFWNEQFF,NA,TRBJ2-1,TRBV11-2,NA
TGTGCCAGCAGCGTAGAAGGGCATATGAACACTGAAGCTTTCTTT,CASSVEGHMNTEAFF,NA,TRBJ1-1,TRBV9,NA
TGTGCCAGCAGCCAACCCGGGATGAACACTGAAGCTTTCTTT,CASSQPGMNTEAFF,NA,TRBJ1-1,TRBV3-1/TRBV3-2,NA
TGTGCCAGCAGTGGGACCAAAGCTTTCTTT,CASSGTKAFF,once,TRBJ1-1,TRBV25-1,NA
TGTGCCAGCAGGGGGGCGAGAAACACCATATATTTT,CASRGARNTIYF,NA,TRBJ1-3,TRBV6-5,NA
TGTGCCACCAGTGATCCCAAGCGGGAGGGCCTTGTTAATGAGCAGTTCTTC,CATSDPKREGLVNEQFF,NA,TRBJ2-1,TRBV24-1,TRBD2
TGTGCCAGCAGCCAGCCGGGTCTTAATTCACCCCTCCACTTT,CASSQPGLNSPLHF,NA,TRBJ1-6,TRBV14,NA
TGCGCCAGCAACCCGGACGGGAGACCTAACTATGGCTACACCTTC,CASNPDGRPNYGYTF,NA,TRBJ1-2,TRBV5-1,NA
TGTGCCAGCTCATCTGGACAGCTTAATTCACCCCTCCACTTT,CASSSGQLNSPLHF,NA,TRBJ1-6,TRBV18,NA
TGTGCCTGGAGCCACGGGGCTTACGAGCAGTACTTC,CAWSHGAYEQYF,NA,TRBJ2-7,TRBV30,NA
TGCAGCGCCCGACAGGGGGCAGATACGCAGTATTTT,CSARQGADTQYF,NA,TRBJ2-3,TRBV29-1,TRBD1
TGTGCCTGGAAGCCTACCGACCCCAATGAGCAGTTCTTC,CAWKPTDPNEQFF,NA,TRBJ2-1,TRBV30,NA
TGTGCCAGCAGCTTAGACCAGGGCAATCAGCCCCAGCATTTT,CASSLDQGNQPQHF,NA,TRBJ1-5,TRBV7-9,NA
TGTGCCAGCAGCCAAGCAAGGAGCCGCTCCTACAATGAGCAGTTCTTC,CASSQARSRSYNEQFF,NA,TRBJ2-1,TRBV3-1/TRBV3-2,NA
TGTGCCAGCAGCTTAGCGGGGTTCTCCTACGAGCAGTACTTC,CASSLAGFSYEQYF,NA,TRBJ2-7,TRBV5-6,TRBD2
TGCAGCGTTTCCGGGACTAGCGGGAAACGGCAGACCCAGTACTTC,CSVSGTSGKRQTQYF,NA,TRBJ2-5,TRBV29-1,TRBD2
TGTGCCAGCAGCCCAGGCGGGGGGATTTCACCCCTCCACTTT,CASSPGGGISPLHF,NA,TRBJ1-6,TRBV27,NA
TGTGCCAGCAGTCAGAGACAGGGACCCTACTCCTCGGAGACCCAGTACTTC,CASSQRQGPYSSETQYF,NA,TRBJ2-5,TRBV27,TRBD1
TGTGCCAGCAGCTTAAGTACTAGCGGGAGGTACGGTGAGCAGTTCTTC,CASSLSTSGRYGEQFF,NA,TRBJ2-1,TRBV7-2,TRBD2